The present TCR beta chain was sequenced within a study of PD-1 blockade in classical Hodgkin lymphoma. Study summary: Nivolumab 3 mg/kg was given intravenously every 2 weeks. General study results and limits: With CD4+ cells, TCR diversity rose significantly by C4D1, but not with CD8+ cells.

Regarding this clone: The antigen is not known.

This CDR3 has 15 residues. The junction had 6 bases not matched to a gene; V was cut back by 5 bases and J by 4 bases. Germline V gene sequence: CDR1 MNHEY, CDR2 SMNVEV (reference sequence). Each of the patients experienced relapse following autologous stem cell transplantation, and their brentuximab vedotin exposure differed. Profiling relied on immunoSEQ multiplex PCR, and the TCRdb table lists in-frame clones only, not all of them. The sample includes 53,000 or so clones, 65% to 85% seen only once; the top ten take about 15%. V gene TRBV27 combines with J gene TRBJ2-1, with 9 bases fitting TRBD1. The TCR was taken from a human donor with classical Hodgkin lymphoma. This material consisted of peripheral blood mononuclear cells (PBMCs), taken at baseline. As DNA, the CDR3 is TGTGCCAGCAGTATTGGACAGGGGTGGTACAATGAGCAGTTCTTC. Translation gives CASSIGQGWYNEQFF.